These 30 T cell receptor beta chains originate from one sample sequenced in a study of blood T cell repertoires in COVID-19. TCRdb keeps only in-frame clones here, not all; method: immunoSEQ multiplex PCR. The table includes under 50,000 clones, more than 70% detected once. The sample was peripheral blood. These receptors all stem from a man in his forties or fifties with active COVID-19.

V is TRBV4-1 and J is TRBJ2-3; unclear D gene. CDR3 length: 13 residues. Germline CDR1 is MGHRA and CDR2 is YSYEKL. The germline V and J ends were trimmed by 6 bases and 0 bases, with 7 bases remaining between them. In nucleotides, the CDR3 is TGCGCCAGCAGGGCCGGGAGCACAGATACGCAGTATTTT. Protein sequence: CASRAGSTDTQYF.

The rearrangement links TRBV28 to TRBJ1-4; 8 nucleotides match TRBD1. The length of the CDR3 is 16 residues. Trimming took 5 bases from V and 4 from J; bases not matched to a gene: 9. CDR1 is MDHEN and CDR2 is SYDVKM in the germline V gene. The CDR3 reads CASSPDRGDDNEKLFF. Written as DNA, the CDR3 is TGTGCCAGCAGTCCCGACAGGGGCGACGATAATGAAAAACTGTTTTTT.

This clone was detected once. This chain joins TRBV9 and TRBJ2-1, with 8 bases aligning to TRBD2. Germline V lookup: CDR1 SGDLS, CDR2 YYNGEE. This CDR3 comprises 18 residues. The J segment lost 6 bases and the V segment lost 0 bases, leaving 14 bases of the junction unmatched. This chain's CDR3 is CASSVGYGGTRMGNEQFF. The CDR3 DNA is TGTGCCAGCAGCGTAGGGTATGGTGGGACTAGGATGGGCAATGAGCAGTTCTTC.

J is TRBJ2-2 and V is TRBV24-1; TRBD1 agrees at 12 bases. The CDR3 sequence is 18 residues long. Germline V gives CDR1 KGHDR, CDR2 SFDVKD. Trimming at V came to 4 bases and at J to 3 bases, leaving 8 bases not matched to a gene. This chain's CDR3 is CATSDHVGQGAYTGELFF. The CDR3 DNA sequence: TGTGCCACCAGTGACCACGTGGGACAGGGGGCCTACACCGGGGAGCTGTTTTTT.

The CDR3 region has the DNA TGCAGTGCTTTTGCAGGAGGCTACACCTTC. This gives the protein CSAFAGGYTF. This chain uses TRBV20-1 with TRBJ1-2, with D unclear. Per germline, CDR1 DFQATT and CDR2 SNEGSKA (reference sequence). The CDR3 consists of 10 residues. Trimming left V 5 bases short and J 8 bases short, with 9 bases between.

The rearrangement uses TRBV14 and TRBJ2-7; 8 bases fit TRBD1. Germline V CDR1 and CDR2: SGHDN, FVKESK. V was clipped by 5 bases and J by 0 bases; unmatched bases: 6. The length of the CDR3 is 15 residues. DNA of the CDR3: TGTGCCAGCAGCTCCTACAGGGGGGACTCCTACGAGCAGTACTTC. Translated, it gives CASSSYRGDSYEQYF.

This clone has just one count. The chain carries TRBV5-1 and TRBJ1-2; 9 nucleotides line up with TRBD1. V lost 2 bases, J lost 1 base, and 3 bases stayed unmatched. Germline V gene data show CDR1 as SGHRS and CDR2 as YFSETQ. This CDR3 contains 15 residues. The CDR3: CASSLRTGDNYGYTF. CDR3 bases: TGCGCCAGCAGCTTAAGGACAGGGGATAACTATGGCTACACCTTC.

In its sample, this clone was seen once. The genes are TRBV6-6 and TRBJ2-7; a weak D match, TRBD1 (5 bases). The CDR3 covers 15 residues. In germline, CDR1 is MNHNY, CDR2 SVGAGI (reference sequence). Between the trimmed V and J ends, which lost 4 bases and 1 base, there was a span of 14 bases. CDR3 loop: CASSLSQGESYEQYF. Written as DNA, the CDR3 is TGTGCCAGCAGTTTGTCCCAGGGCGAGTCCTACGAGCAGTACTTC.

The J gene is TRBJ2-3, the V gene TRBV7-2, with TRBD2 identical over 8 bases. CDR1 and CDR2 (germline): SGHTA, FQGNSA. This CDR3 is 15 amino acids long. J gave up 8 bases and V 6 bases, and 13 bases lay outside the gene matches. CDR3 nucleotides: TGTGCCAGCAGACGTAGCGGGGCAACCTTCGGTACGCAGTATTTT. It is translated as CASRRSGATFGTQYF. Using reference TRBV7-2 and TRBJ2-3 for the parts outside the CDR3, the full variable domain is GAGVSQSPSNKVTEKGKDVELRCDPISGHTALYWYRQSLGQGLEFLIYFQGNSAPDKSGLPSDRFSAERTGGSVSTLTIQRTQQEDSAVYLCASRRSGATFGTQYFGPGTRLTVL.

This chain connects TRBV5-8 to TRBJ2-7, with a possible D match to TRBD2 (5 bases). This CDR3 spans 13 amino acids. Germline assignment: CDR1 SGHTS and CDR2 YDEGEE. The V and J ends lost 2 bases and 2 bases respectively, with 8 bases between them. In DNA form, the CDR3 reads TGTGCCAGCAGCTTCAACGGGACCTACGAGCAGTACTTC. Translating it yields CASSFNGTYEQYF.

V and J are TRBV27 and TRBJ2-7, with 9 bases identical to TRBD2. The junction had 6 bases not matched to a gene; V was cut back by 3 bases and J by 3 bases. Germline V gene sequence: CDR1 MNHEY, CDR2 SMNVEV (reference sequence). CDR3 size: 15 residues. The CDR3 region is CASSFGLAGIYEQYF. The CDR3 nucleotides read TGTGCCAGCAGTTTCGGGCTAGCGGGGATCTACGAGCAGTACTTC.

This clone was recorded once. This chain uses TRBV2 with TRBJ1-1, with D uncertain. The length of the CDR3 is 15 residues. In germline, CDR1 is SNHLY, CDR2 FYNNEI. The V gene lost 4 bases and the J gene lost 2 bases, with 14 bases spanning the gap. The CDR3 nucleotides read TGTGCCAGCAGTGGATCGAGGATAGGTAACACTGAAGCTTTCTTT. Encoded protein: CASSGSRIGNTEAFF.

The chain's CDR3 is CASSDSSGGADTQYF. The CDR3 region has the DNA TGTGCCAGCAGTGACTCTAGCGGGGGGGCAGATACGCAGTATTTT. The chain has TRBV6-4 and TRBJ2-3; 11 bases are a match to TRBD2. CDR1 is MRHNA, CDR2 SNTAGT, per germline. The CDR3 sequence is 15 residues long. The junction had 0 bases not matched to a gene; V was cut back by 0 bases and J by 4 bases.

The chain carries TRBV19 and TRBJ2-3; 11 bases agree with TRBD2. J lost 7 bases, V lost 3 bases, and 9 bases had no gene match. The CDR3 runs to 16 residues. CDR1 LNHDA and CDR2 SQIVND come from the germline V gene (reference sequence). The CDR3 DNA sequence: TGTGCCAGTAGTATGGGGGTAGCGGGAGGGAGGTATACGCAGTATTTT. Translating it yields CASSMGVAGGRYTQYF.

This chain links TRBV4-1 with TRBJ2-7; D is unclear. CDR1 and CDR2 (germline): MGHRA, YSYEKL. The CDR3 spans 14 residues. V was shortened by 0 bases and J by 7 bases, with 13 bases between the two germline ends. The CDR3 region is CASSQDWAPQEQYF. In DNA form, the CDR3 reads TGCGCCAGCAGCCAAGATTGGGCCCCGCAGGAGCAGTACTTC.

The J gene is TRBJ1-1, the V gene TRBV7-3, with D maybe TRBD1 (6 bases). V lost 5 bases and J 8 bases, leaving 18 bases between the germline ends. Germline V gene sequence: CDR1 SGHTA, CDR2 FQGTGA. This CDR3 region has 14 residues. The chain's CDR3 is CASSRSTYGQEAFF. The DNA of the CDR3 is TGTGCCAGCAGCCGATCCACTTATGGACAGGAAGCTTTCTTT. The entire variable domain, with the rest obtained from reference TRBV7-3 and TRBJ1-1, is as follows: GAGVSQTPSNKVTEKGKYVELRCDPISGHTALYWYRQSLGQGPEFLIYFQGTGAADDSGLPNDRFFAVRPEGSVSTLKIQRTERGDSAVYLCASSRSTYGQEAFFGQGTRLTVV.

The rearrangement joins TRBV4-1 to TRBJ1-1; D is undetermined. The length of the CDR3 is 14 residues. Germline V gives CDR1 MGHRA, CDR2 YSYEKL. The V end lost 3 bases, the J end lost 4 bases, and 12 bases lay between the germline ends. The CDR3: CASSQGARSTEAFF. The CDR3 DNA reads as TGCGCCAGCAGCCAGGGAGCCCGGAGCACTGAAGCTTTCTTT.

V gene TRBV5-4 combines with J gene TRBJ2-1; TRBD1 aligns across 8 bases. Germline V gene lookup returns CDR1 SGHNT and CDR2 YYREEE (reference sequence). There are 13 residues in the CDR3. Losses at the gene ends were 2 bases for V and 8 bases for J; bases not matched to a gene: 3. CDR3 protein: CASSFPQGDEQFF. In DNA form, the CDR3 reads TGTGCCAGCAGCTTCCCACAGGGGGATGAGCAGTTCTTC. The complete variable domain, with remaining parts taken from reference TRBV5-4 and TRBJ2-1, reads ETGVTQSPTHLIKTRGQQVTLRCSSQSGHNTVSWYQQALGQGPQFIFQYYREEENGRGNFPPRFSGLQFPNYSSELNVNALELDDSALYLCASSFPQGDEQFFGPGTRLTVL.

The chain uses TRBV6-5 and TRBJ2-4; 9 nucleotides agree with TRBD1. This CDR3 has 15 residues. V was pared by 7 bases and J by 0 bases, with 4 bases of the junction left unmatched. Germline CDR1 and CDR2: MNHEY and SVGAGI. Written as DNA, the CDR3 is TGTGCCAGCATTGGACAGGGGATAGCCAAAAACATTCAGTACTTC. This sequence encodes CASIGQGIAKNIQYF.

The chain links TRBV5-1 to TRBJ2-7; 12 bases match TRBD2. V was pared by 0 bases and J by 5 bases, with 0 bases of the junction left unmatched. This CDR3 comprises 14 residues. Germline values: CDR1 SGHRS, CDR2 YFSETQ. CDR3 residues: CASSLGLAGDEQYF. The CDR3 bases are TGCGCCAGCAGCTTGGGACTAGCGGGGGACGAGCAGTACTTC.

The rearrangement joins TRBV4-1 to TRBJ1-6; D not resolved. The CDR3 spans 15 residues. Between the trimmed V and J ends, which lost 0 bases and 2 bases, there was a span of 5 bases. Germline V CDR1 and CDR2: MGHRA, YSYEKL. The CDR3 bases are TGCGCCAGCAGCCAAGATCCGGCCTATAATTCACCCCTCCACTTT. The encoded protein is CASSQDPAYNSPLHF.

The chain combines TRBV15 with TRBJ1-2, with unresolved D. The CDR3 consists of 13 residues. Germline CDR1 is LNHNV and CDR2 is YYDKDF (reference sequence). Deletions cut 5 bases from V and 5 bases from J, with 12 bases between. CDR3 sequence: CATSLRGLYGYTF. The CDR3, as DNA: TGTGCCACCAGCCTCCGGGGATTGTATGGCTACACCTTC.

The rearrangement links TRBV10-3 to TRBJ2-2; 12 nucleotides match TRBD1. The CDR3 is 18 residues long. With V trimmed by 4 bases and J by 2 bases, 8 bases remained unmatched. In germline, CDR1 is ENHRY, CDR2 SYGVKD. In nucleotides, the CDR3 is TGTGCCATCAGTGCCGAGGTGGGACAGGGGGCTAACACCGGGGAGCTGTTTTTT. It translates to CAISAEVGQGANTGELFF.

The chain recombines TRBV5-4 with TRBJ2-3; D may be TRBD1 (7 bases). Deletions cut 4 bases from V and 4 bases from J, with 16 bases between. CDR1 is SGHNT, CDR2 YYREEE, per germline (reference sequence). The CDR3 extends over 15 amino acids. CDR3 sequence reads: CASSPGGREADTQYF. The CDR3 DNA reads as TGTGCCAGCAGCCCAGGGGGGCGCGAAGCAGATACGCAGTATTTT. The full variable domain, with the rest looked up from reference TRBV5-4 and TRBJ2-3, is ETGVTQSPTHLIKTRGQQVTLRCSSQSGHNTVSWYQQALGQGPQFIFQYYREEENGRGNFPPRFSGLQFPNYSSELNVNALELDDSALYLCASSPGGREADTQYFGPGTRLTVL.

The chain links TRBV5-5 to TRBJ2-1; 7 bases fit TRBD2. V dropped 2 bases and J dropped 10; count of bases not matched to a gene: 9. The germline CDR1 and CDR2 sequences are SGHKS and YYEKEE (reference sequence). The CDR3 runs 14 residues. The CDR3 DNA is TGTGCCAGCAGCTTAGTCTCGCTCGGGGGGGAGCAGTTCTTC. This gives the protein CASSLVSLGGEQFF.

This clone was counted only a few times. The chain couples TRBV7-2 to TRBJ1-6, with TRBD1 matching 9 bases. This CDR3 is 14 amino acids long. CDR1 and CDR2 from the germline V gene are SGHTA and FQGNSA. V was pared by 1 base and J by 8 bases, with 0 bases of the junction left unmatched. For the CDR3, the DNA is TGTGCCAGCAGCTTAGGGGACAGGGATTCACCCCTCCACTTT. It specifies CASSLGDRDSPLHF. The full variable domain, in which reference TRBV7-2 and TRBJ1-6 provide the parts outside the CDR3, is GAGVSQSPSNKVTEKGKDVELRCDPISGHTALYWYRQSLGQGLEFLIYFQGNSAPDKSGLPSDRFSAERTGGSVSTLTIQRTQQEDSAVYLCASSLGDRDSPLHFGNGTRLTVT.

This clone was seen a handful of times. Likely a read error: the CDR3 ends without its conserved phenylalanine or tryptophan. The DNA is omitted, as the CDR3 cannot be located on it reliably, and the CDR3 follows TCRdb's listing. The CDR3 protein is CASSSPMLAGGRRSE. The chain recombines TRBV27 with TRBJ2-7; TRBD2 was called by the table and not checked on the DNA. CDR1 and CDR2 (germline): MNHEY, SMNVEV (reference sequence). 15 amino acids form the CDR3, both terminal residues included.

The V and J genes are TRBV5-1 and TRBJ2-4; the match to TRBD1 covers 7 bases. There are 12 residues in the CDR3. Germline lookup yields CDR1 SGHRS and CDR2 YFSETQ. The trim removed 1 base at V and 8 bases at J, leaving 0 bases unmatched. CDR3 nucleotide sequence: TGCGCCAGCAGCTTGCAGGGGGACATTCAGTACTTC. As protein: CASSLQGDIQYF. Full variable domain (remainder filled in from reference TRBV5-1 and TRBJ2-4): KAGVTQTPRYLIKTRGQQVTLSCSPISGHRSVSWYQQTPGQGLQFLFEYFSETQRNKGNFPGRFSGRQFSNSRSEMNVSTLELGDSALYLCASSLQGDIQYFGAGTRLSVL.

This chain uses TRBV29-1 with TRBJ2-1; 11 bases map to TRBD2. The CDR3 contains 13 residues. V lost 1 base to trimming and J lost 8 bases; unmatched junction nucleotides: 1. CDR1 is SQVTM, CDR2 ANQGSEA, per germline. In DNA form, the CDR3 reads TGCAGCGTTGAAGTAGCGGGAGGGGATGAGCAGTTCTTC. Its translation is CSVEVAGGDEQFF.

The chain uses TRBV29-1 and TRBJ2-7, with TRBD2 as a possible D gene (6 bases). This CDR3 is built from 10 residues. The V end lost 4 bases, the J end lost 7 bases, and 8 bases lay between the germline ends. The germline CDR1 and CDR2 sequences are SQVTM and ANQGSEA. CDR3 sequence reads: CSVGRGEQYF. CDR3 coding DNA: TGCAGCGTTGGGAGGGGAGAGCAGTACTTC.